These 24 T cell receptor beta chains share one sample of origin, sequenced in a study of shared clonotypes between healthy human individuals. The method was immunoSEQ multiplex PCR; TCRdb's version includes in-frame clones alone and lacks a portion of them. The data contain a few million clones, roughly 92% of them seen just once; the ten biggest clones take up 0.37%. Sequenced: naive CD4+ T cells from PBMCs. Subset of the sample: CD45RA+ positively selected. These receptor sequences come from a man aged 18 to 30 in good health. Some clones in this sample may be carry-over from other donors' samples.

The rearrangement links TRBV6-1 to TRBJ2-2; TRBD1 aligns across 10 bases. Germline-derived CDR1 and CDR2 are MNHNS and SASEGT. There are 16 residues in the CDR3. V lost 3 bases and J lost 4; bases outside the gene matches: 5. CDR3 sequence: CASSERRTGGTGELFF. CDR3 nucleotide sequence: TGTGCCAGCAGTGAGAGGCGGACAGGGGGCACCGGGGAGCTGTTTTTT.

The V call is TRBV11-2, the J call TRBJ1-4, with 7 nucleotides matching TRBD1. This CDR3 has 15 amino acids. CDR1 is SGHAT and CDR2 is FQNNGV in the germline V gene. Germline trimming cut 5 bases from V and 5 bases from J; bases unmatched to any gene: 8. The CDR3: CASSPRQGENEKLFF. In DNA form, the CDR3 reads TGTGCCAGCAGCCCCAGACAGGGCGAAAATGAAAAACTGTTTTTT.

This clone was detected only a few times. The genes are TRBV7-3 and TRBJ2-1, with D perhaps TRBD2 (6 bases). Trimming stripped 5 bases from V and 7 bases from J, with 18 bases between. The CDR3 is made up of 15 amino acids. Germline V gene lookup returns CDR1 SGHTA and CDR2 FQGTGA. CDR3 coding DNA: TGTGCCAGCAGCCCAACGAGAGTCGGGGGAAATGAGCAGTTCTTC. Translating it yields CASSPTRVGGNEQFF.

J is TRBJ2-3 and V is TRBV5-5; 7 bases agree with TRBD2. Germline lookup yields CDR1 SGHKS and CDR2 YYEKEE (reference sequence). V shed 2 bases and J 1 base; nucleotides not matched to a gene: 4. The CDR3 loop spans 15 amino acids. CDR3 sequence: CASSLGGGGTDTQYF. CDR3 DNA: TGTGCCAGCAGCTTAGGTGGGGGGGGCACAGATACGCAGTATTTT.

The chain couples TRBV7-9 to TRBJ2-4, with D tentatively TRBD2 (6 bases). Trimming took 5 bases from V and 2 from J, leaving 16 bases between them. Germline loops: CDR1 SEHNR, CDR2 FQNEAQ (reference sequence). There are 16 residues in the CDR3. This CDR3 is CASSPRAGPSKNIQYF. Here the CDR3 DNA reads TGTGCCAGCAGCCCCCGGGCGGGACCTTCCAAAAACATTCAGTACTTC.

This clone was seen once. The chain carries TRBV20-1 and TRBJ2-7; weak D call: TRBD2 (5 bases). Germline CDR1 and CDR2: DFQATT and SNEGSKA (reference sequence). The germline V and J ends were trimmed by 7 bases and 5 bases, with 12 bases remaining between them. The CDR3 sequence is 11 residues long. For the CDR3, the DNA is TGCAGTGGTGGGCAAGCGGACGAGCAGTACTTC. This encodes CSGGQADEQYF.

The chain is built from TRBV29-1 and TRBJ2-3; 8 positions agree with TRBD1. The germline V gene encodes CDR1 SQVTM and CDR2 ANQGSEA. The CDR3 is 14 residues long. J gave up 1 base and V 7 bases, and 7 bases lay outside the gene matches. This CDR3 reads CSAAMGQGTDTQYF. The CDR3 nucleotides are TGCAGCGCTGCAATGGGACAGGGCACAGATACGCAGTATTTT.

The chain couples TRBV6-5 to TRBJ1-1; D is possibly TRBD1 (5 bases). Germline values: CDR1 MNHEY, CDR2 SVGAGI. The CDR3 is 14 amino acids. Trimming stripped 3 bases from V and 5 bases from J, with 13 bases between. The CDR3 sequence is CASSYNLGGTEAFF. The CDR3 DNA sequence: TGTGCCAGCAGTTATAACCTCGGGGGTACTGAAGCTTTCTTT.

The chain carries TRBV5-1 and TRBJ2-1; 10 positions match TRBD2. With V trimmed by 4 bases and J by 3 bases, 7 bases remained unmatched. The CDR3 extends over 16 amino acids. The germline gives CDR1 SGHRS, CDR2 YFSETQ. For the CDR3, the DNA is TGCGCCAGCAGCCCTCAAACTAGCGGGGTCTACAATGAGCAGTTCTTC. It is translated as CASSPQTSGVYNEQFF.

The rearrangement uses TRBV19 and TRBJ2-7; 7 nucleotides align to TRBD2. CDR3 length equals 15 residues. Germline trimming cut 6 bases from V and 0 bases from J; bases unmatched to any gene: 8. In germline, CDR1 is LNHDA, CDR2 SQIVND (reference sequence). The DNA of the CDR3 is TGTGCCAGTAGGTTATCAGCGGGGAGCTCCTACGAGCAGTACTTC. Translated, it gives CASRLSAGSSYEQYF.

The V gene is TRBV11-2, the J gene TRBJ2-3; 9 nucleotides agree with TRBD2. The germline CDR1 and CDR2 sequences are SGHAT and FQNNGV. This CDR3 has 16 residues. V shed 4 bases and J 6 bases; nucleotides not matched to a gene: 11. The CDR3 nucleotides read TGTGCCAGCAGCTCGGGGAGCGGGAGGCCGGGGGATACGCAGTATTTT. This translates into CASSSGSGRPGDTQYF.

The chain combines TRBV7-3 with TRBJ2-3; D gene ambiguous. Between the trimmed V and J ends, which lost 3 bases and 6 bases, there was a span of 10 bases. Germline V gives CDR1 SGHTA, CDR2 FQGTGA. The CDR3 covers 13 residues. Here the CDR3 reads CASSLFLGDTQYF. The CDR3 DNA follows: TGTGCCAGCAGCTTGTTCCTGGGGGATACGCAGTATTTT.

J is TRBJ2-3 and V is TRBV6-5; D is uncertain. V lost 6 bases and J 0 bases, leaving 13 bases between the germline ends. The CDR3 covers 15 residues. Germline CDR1 is MNHEY and CDR2 is SVGAGI. Written as DNA, the CDR3 is TGTGCCAGCAGAAAAATCACCCTTAGCACAGATACGCAGTATTTT. Translated, it gives CASRKITLSTDTQYF.

This clone was recorded once. The same CDR3 also results from other DNA sequences found in this sample. This chain links TRBV5-1 with TRBJ2-7; D is ambiguous. This CDR3 is built from 12 residues. Germline lookup yields CDR1 SGHRS and CDR2 YFSETQ. V lost 3 bases and J lost 0, with 4 bases in between. In DNA, the CDR3 is TGCGCCAGCAGCTCGCTCTCCTACGAGCAGTACTTC. It translates to CASSSLSYEQYF.

The chain joins TRBV4-1 to TRBJ2-7; 7 bases line up with TRBD1. This CDR3 comprises 15 residues. J lost 4 bases, V lost 1 base, and 7 bases had no gene match. Germline CDR1 MGHRA, CDR2 YSYEKL. The CDR3 nucleotides are TGCGCCAGCAGCCAAGTAAGACAGGGCCTTTACGAGCAGTACTTC. Translated, it gives CASSQVRQGLYEQYF.

Concerning this clone: The same CDR3 is also encoded by other DNA sequences in this sample. The chain recombines TRBV5-1 with TRBJ2-1; 11 positions match TRBD2. CDR3 length: 16 residues. V was clipped by 0 bases and J by 4 bases; unmatched bases: 3. Germline-derived CDR1 and CDR2 are SGHRS and YFSETQ. The DNA of the CDR3 is TGCGCCAGCAGCTTGGCTGGGACTAGCGGATACAATGAGCAGTTCTTC. This encodes CASSLAGTSGYNEQFF.

In its sample, this clone was seen a few times. The V gene is TRBV7-9, the J gene TRBJ1-4; TRBD1 is a possible D gene (6 bases). Trimming removed 6 bases at V and 4 bases at J, with 15 bases between. There are 15 residues in the CDR3. Per germline, CDR1 SEHNR and CDR2 FQNEAQ (reference sequence). CDR3: CASRRSQGFNEKLFF. CDR3 in DNA: TGTGCCAGCAGAAGGTCACAGGGCTTTAATGAAAAACTGTTTTTT.

The chain employs TRBV27 and TRBJ2-2, with D unresolved. V was shortened by 5 bases and J by 3 bases, with 10 bases between the two germline ends. The CDR3 has 14 amino acids. Germline-derived CDR1 and CDR2 are MNHEY and SMNVEV (reference sequence). The CDR3 protein is CASSPYTDTGELFF. The DNA of the CDR3 is TGTGCCAGCAGTCCCTACACTGACACCGGGGAGCTGTTTTTT.

The rearrangement links TRBV9 to TRBJ1-2; D remains unclear. Germline values: CDR1 SGDLS, CDR2 YYNGEE. Trimming removed 0 bases at V and 8 bases at J, with 14 bases between. The CDR3 runs to 14 residues. CDR3 in DNA: TGTGCCAGCAGCGTAGTAGGTTCGCTGGAGGGCTACACCTTC. This encodes CASSVVGSLEGYTF.

The genes are TRBV11-1 and TRBJ2-7; 9 bases are a match to TRBD2. From germline, CDR1 is SGHAT and CDR2 FQDESV (reference sequence). Trimming removed 2 bases from V and 5 bases from J; junction bases left unmatched: 10. There are 16 residues in the CDR3. The CDR3, as DNA: TGTGCCAGCAGCTTAAGGCTAGCGGGGTACCATGACGAGCAGTACTTC. It translates to CASSLRLAGYHDEQYF.

Comment on this clone: Other DNA sequences from this sample encode an identical CDR3 as well. The chain employs TRBV7-3 and TRBJ2-3; D might be TRBD2 (6 bases). The germline V gene encodes CDR1 SGHTA and CDR2 FQGTGA. The CDR3 is made up of 13 amino acids. Trimming removed 5 bases from V and 0 bases from J, with 6 bases in between. The CDR3 DNA sequence: TGTGCCAGCAGCCGGGGGAGCACAGATACGCAGTATTTT. It translates to CASSRGSTDTQYF. Filled out from reference TRBV7-3 and TRBJ2-3, the complete variable domain reads GAGVSQTPSNKVTEKGKYVELRCDPISGHTALYWYRQSLGQGPEFLIYFQGTGAADDSGLPNDRFFAVRPEGSVSTLKIQRTERGDSAVYLCASSRGSTDTQYFGPGTRLTVL.

The V and J genes are TRBV9 and TRBJ2-1; 7 nucleotides agree with TRBD2. Germline V CDR1 and CDR2: SGDLS, YYNGEE. The V and J ends lost 4 bases and 0 bases, in that order; junction bases with no gene match: 7. This CDR3 is 16 amino acids long. The CDR3 is CASSYSGRSSYNEQFF. The CDR3 nucleotides read TGTGCCAGCAGCTATAGCGGGCGCAGCTCCTACAATGAGCAGTTCTTC. Supplemented by reference TRBV9 and TRBJ2-1, the full variable domain reads DSGVTQTPKHLITATGQRVTLRCSPRSGDLSVYWYQQSLDQGLQFLIQYYNGEERAKGNILERFSAQQFPDLHSELNLSSLELGDSALYFCASSYSGRSSYNEQFFGPGTRLTVL.

This sequence joins TRBV5-5 and TRBJ1-2, with 7 positions matching TRBD1. The CDR3 covers 16 residues. The junction had 12 bases not matched to a gene; V was cut back by 5 bases and J by 2 bases. Germline CDR1 SGHKS, CDR2 YYEKEE (reference sequence). This chain's CDR3 is CASRPDRVRWNYGYTF. In DNA form, the CDR3 reads TGTGCCAGCAGGCCAGACAGGGTTCGGTGGAACTATGGCTACACCTTC.

This chain joins TRBV28 and TRBJ1-4, with a weak D call TRBD1 (5 bases). Trimming stripped 2 bases from V and 3 bases from J, with 13 bases between. Germline V gene data show CDR1 as MDHEN and CDR2 as SYDVKM. CDR3 length: 16 residues. The CDR3 nucleotides read TGTGCCAGCAGTTTAATGGCGGGACGGTCTAATGAAAAACTGTTTTTT. Amino acids: CASSLMAGRSNEKLFF.